Presented here are 3 T cell receptor beta chains from one specimen sequenced in a study of blood T cell repertoires in COVID-19. Assay used: immunoSEQ multiplex PCR; TCRdb lists only in-frame clones, some missing. The sample includes 130,000 to 150,000 clones, about 90% of them seen just once. Sequenced: peripheral blood. The receptors shown here come from a woman in her forties or fifties with acute or convalescent COVID-19.

The V call is TRBV6-5, the J call TRBJ1-5, with D perhaps TRBD1 (6 bases). CDR3 length equals 14 residues. V shed 6 bases and J shed 6 bases, with 15 bases lying between them. Germline assignment: CDR1 MNHEY and CDR2 SVGAGI. In DNA, the CDR3 is TGTGCCAGCAGAGAGGACAGTTCAGTTCAGCCCCAGCATTTT. Translation gives CASREDSSVQPQHF.

This clone was seen at least ten times. V is TRBV18 and J is TRBJ2-7; D perhaps matches TRBD2 (6 bases). The CDR3 contains 14 residues. The V end lost 0 bases, the J end lost 6 bases, and 12 bases lay between the germline ends. Germline V gene sequence: CDR1 KGHSH, CDR2 LQKENI. The CDR3 DNA is TGTGCCAGCTCACCACCGGGAGGTCTCGTCGAGCAGTACTTC. Its protein is CASSPPGGLVEQYF.

This clone occurred once. This rearrangement joins TRBV19 to TRBJ1-5; unclear D gene. The CDR3 runs 12 residues. Trimming stripped 4 bases from V and 7 bases from J, with 8 bases between. The germline CDR1 and CDR2 sequences are LNHDA and SQIVND (reference sequence). The CDR3 is CASSTPKQPQHF. For the CDR3, the DNA is TGTGCCAGTAGTACCCCCAAACAGCCCCAGCATTTT. The entire variable domain, with the rest obtained from reference TRBV19 and TRBJ1-5, is as follows: DGGITQSPKYLFRKEGQNVTLSCEQNLNHDAMYWYRQDPGQGLRLIYYSQIVNDFQKGDIAEGYSVSREKKESFPLTVTSAQKNPTAFYLCASSTPKQPQHFGDGTRLSIL.